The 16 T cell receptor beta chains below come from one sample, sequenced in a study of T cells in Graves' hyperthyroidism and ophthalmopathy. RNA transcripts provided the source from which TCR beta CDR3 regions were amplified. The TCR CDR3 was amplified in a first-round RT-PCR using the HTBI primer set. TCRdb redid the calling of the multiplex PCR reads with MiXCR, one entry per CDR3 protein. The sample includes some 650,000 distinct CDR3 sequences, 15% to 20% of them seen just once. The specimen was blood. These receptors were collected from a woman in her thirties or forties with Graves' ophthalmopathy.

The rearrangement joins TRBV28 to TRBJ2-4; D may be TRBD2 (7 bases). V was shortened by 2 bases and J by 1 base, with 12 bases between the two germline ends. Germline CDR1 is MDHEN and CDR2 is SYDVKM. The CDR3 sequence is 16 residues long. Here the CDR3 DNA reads TGTGCCAGCAGTTTAAGGGGGGGGGGGGCCAAAAACATTCAGTACTTC. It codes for CASSLRGGGAKNIQYF.

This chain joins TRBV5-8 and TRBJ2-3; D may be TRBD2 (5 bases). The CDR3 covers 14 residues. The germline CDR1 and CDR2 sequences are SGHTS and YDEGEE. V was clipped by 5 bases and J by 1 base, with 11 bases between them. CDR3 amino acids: CASRDYPGTDTQYF. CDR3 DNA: TGTGCCAGCAGAGACTACCCTGGCACAGATACGCAGTATTTT.

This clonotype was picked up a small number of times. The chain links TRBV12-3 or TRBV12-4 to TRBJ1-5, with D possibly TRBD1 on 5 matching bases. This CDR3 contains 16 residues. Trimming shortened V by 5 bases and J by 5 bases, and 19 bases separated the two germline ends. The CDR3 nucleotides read TGTGCCAGCAGTCAAGACAGCGCCTCGGGCCATCAGCCCCAGCATTTT. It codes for CASSQDSASGHQPQHF.

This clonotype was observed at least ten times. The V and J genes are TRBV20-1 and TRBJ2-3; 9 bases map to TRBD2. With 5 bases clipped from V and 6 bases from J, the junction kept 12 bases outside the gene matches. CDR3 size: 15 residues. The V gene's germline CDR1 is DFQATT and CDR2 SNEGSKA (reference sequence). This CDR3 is CSADRIAGVGDTQYF. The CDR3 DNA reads TGCAGTGCTGACCGTATAGCGGGAGTGGGGGATACGCAGTATTTT.

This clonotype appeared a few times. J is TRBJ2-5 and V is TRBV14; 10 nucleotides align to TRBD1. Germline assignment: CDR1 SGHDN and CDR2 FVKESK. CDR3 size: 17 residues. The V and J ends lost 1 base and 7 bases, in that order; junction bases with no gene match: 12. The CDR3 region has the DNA TGTGCCAGCAGCCAAGGGACAGGGGGAAACCGCAAGATGACCCAGTACTTC. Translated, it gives CASSQGTGGNRKMTQYF.

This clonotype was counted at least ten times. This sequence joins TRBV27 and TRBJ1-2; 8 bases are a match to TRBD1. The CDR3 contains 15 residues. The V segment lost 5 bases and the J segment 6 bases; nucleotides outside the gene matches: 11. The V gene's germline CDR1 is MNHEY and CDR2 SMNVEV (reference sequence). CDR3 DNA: TGTGCCAGCAGTACTAACCAGGGGGCGAGCGATGGCTACACCTTC. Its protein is CASSTNQGASDGYTF.

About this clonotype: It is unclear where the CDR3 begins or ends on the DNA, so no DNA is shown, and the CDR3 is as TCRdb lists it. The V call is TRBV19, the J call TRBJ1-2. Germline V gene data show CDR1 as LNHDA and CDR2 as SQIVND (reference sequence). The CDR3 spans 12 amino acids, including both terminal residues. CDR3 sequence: CARYYGCYGYTF.

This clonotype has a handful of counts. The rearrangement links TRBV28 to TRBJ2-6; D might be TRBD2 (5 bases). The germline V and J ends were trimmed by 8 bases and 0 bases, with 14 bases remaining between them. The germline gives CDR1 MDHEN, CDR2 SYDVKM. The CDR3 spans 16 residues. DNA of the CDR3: TGTGCCAGCCACGATGAGGGAGTCTCTGGGGCCAACGTCCTGACTTTC. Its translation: CASHDEGVSGANVLTF.

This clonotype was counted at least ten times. The CDR3 nucleotides read TGTGCCAGCAGCTTAGAGCAGGAGCCTGCAACTAATGAAAAACTGTTTTTT. It translates to CASSLEQEPATNEKLFF. The chain has TRBV11-3 and TRBJ1-4; no clear D. V was clipped by 0 bases and J by 0 bases, with 11 bases between them. This CDR3 has 17 residues. Germline loops: CDR1 SGHNT, CDR2 YENEEA.

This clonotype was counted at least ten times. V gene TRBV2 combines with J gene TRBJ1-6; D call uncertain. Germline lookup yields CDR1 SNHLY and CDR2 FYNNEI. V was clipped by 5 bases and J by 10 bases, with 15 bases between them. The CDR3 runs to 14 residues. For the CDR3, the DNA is TGTGCCAGCAGTTTGACGCGGGAAGGCTCACCCCTCCACTTT. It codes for CASSLTREGSPLHF.

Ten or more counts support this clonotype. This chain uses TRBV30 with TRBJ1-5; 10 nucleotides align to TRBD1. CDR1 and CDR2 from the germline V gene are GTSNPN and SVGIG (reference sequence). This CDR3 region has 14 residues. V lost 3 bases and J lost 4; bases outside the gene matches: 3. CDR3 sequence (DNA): TGTGCCTGGAGCGGGACAGGGGATAATCAGCCCCAGCATTTT. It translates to CAWSGTGDNQPQHF. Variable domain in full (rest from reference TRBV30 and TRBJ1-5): SQTIHQWPATLVQPVGSPLSLECTVEGTSNPNLYWYRQAAGRGLQLLFYSVGIGQISSEVPQNLSASRPQDRQFILSSKKLLLSDSGFYLCAWSGTGDNQPQHFGDGTRLSIL.

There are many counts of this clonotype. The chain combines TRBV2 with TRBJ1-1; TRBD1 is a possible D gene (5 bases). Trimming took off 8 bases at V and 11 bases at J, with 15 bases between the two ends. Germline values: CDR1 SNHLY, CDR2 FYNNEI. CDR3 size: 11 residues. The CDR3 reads CASEGGAGAFF. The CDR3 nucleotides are TGTGCCAGCGAAGGAGGGGCCGGGGCTTTCTTT.

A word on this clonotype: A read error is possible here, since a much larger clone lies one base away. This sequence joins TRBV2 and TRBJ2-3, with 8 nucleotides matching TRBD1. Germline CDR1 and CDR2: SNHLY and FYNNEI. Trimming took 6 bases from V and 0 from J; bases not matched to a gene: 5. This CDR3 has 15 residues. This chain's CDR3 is CASRPGQGSTDTQYF. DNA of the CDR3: TGTGCCAGCAGACCAGGACAGGGTAGCACAGATACGCAGTATTTT.

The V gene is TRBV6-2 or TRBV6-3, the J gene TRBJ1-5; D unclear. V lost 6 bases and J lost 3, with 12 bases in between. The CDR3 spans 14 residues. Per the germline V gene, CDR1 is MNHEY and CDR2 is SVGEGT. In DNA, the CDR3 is TGTGCCAGCAGCCCCGGGCGGATCAATCAGCCCCAGCATTTT. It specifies CASSPGRINQPQHF.

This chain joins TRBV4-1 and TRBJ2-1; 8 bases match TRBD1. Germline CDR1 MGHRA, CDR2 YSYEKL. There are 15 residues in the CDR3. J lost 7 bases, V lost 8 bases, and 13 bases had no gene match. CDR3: CASCPRQGRGNEQFF. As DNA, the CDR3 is TGCGCCAGCTGCCCCCGACAGGGGCGGGGTAATGAGCAGTTCTTC.

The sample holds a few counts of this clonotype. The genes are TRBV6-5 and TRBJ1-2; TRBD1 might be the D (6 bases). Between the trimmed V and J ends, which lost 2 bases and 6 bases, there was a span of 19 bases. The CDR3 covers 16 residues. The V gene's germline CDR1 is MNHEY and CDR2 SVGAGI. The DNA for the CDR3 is TGTGCCAGCAGTTACGAATACACCGGGACACCAAATGGCTACACCTTC. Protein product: CASSYEYTGTPNGYTF.